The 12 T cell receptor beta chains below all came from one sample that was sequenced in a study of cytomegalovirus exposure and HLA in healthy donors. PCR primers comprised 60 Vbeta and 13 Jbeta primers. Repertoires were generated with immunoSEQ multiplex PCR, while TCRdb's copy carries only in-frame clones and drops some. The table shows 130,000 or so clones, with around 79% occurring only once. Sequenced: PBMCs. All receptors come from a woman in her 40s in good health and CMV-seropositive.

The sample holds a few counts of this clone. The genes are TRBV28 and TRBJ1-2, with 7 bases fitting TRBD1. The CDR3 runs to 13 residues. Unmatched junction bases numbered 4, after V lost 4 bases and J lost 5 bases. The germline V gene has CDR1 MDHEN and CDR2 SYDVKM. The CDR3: CASSWTGRYGYTF. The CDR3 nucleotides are TGTGCCAGCAGTTGGACAGGACGGTATGGCTACACCTTC.

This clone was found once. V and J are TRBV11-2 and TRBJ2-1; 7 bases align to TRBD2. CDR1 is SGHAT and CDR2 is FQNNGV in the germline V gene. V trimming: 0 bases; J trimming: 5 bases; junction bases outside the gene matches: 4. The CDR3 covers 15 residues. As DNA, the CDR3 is TGTGCCAGCAGCTTAGAGAGCGGGGTGAACAATGAGCAGTTCTTC. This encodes CASSLESGVNNEQFF. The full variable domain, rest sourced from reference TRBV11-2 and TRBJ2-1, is EAGVAQSPRYKIIEKRQSVAFWCNPISGHATLYWYQQILGQGPKLLIQFQNNGVVDDSQLPKDRFSAERLKGVDSTLKIQPAKLEDSAVYLCASSLESGVNNEQFFGPGTRLTVL.

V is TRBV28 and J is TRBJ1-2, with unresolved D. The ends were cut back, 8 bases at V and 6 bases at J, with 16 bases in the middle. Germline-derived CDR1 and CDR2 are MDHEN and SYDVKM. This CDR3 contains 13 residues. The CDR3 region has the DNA TGTGCCAGCGGCGTGTTTAGCGGGAATGGCTACACCTTC. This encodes CASGVFSGNGYTF.

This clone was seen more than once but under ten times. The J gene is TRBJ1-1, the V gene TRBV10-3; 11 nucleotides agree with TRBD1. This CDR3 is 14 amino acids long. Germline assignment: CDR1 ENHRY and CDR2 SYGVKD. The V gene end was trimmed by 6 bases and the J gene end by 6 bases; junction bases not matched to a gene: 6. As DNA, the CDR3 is TGTGCCATCAGCCCCTCGGGACAGGGGGCTGAAGCTTTCTTT. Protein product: CAISPSGQGAEAFF.

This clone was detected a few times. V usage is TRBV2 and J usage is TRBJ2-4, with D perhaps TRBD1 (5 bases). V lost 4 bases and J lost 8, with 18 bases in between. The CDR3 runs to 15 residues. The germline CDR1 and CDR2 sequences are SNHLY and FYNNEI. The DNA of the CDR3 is TGTGCCAGCAGTGGGTCCGGTGGGGCAAGGGACATTCAGTACTTC. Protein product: CASSGSGGARDIQYF.

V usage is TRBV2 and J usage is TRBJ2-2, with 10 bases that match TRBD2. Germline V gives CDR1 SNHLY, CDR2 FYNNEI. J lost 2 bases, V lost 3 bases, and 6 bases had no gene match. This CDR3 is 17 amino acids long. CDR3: CASSDGGLAINTGELFF. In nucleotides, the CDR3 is TGTGCCAGCAGTGATGGGGGACTAGCGATTAACACCGGGGAGCTGTTTTTT.

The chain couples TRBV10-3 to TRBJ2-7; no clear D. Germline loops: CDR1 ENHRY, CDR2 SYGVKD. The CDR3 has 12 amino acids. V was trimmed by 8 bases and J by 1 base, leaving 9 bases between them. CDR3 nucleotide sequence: TGTGCCATCGCTGCGGTGTCCTACGAGCAGTACTTC. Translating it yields CAIAAVSYEQYF.

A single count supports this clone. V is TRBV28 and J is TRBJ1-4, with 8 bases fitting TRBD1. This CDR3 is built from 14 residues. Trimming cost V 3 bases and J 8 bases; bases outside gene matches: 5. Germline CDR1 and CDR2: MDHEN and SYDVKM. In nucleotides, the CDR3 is TGTGCCAGCAGTTTGGACAGGGTAGGAGAAAAACTGTTTTTT. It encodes CASSLDRVGEKLFF.

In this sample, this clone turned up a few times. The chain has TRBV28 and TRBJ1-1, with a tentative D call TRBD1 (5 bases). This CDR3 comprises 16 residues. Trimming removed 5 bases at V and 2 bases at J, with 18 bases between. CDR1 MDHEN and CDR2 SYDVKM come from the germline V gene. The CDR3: CASSTREGPLNTEAFF. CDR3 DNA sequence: TGTGCCAGCAGTACTCGGGAGGGGCCTCTTAACACTGAAGCTTTCTTT. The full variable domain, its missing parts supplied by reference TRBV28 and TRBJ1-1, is DVKVTQSSRYLVKRTGEKVFLECVQDMDHENMFWYRQDPGLGLRLIYFSYDVKMKEKGDIPEGYSVSREKKERFSLILESASTNQTSMYLCASSTREGPLNTEAFFGQGTRLTVV.

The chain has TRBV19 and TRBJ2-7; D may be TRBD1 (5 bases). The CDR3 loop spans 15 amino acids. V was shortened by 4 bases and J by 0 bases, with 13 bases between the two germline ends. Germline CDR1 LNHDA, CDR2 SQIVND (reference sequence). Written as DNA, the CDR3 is TGTGCCAGTAGTAATCAGGGTGGTGCCTCCTACGAGCAGTACTTC. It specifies CASSNQGGASYEQYF.

In nucleotides, the CDR3 is TGTGCCAGCAGCCAAGACAGAACCACAGATACGCAGTATTTT. Protein sequence: CASSQDRTTDTQYF. J is TRBJ2-3 and V is TRBV11-3, with D possibly TRBD1 on 5 matching bases. The germline V gene encodes CDR1 SGHNT and CDR2 YENEEA. V was trimmed by 5 bases and J by 2 bases, leaving 11 bases between them. The CDR3 has 14 amino acids.

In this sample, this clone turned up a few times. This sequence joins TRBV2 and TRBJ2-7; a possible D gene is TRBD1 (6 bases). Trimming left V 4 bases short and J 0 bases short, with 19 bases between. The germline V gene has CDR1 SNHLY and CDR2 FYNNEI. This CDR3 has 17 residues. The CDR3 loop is CASSAGLGGSSSYEQYF. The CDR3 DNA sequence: TGTGCCAGCAGTGCAGGCTTAGGGGGTTCCAGCTCCTACGAGCAGTACTTC.